This T cell receptor (beta chain) came from a study of T cells in localized non-small cell lung cancer. General observations from the study: Adjacent lung was found to contain a median roughly 50 of the top 100 tumor clones.

Generated by immunoSEQ multiplex PCR, the TCRdb table keeps only in-frame clones and is missing some. The sample carries fewer than 15,000 clones, 28% recorded once. Regarding this clone: Antigen unknown.

V was cut by 2 bases and J by 9 bases, with 14 bases left in between. CDR1 and CDR2 from the germline V gene are GTSNPN and SVGIG (reference sequence). The CDR3 length is 13 residues. This chain uses TRBV30 with TRBJ2-1; D not resolved. The material was lung tumor tissue, obtained before any cancer treatment. This TCR was sampled from a female donor at least 60 years old with stage I lung adenocarcinoma. The CDR3 protein is CAWSKQVGSEQFF. Written as DNA, the CDR3 is TGTGCCTGGAGTAAACAAGTGGGTAGTGAGCAGTTCTTC. The complete variable domain, with remaining parts taken from reference TRBV30 and TRBJ2-1, reads SQTIHQWPATLVQPVGSPLSLECTVEGTSNPNLYWYRQAAGRGLQLLFYSVGIGQISSEVPQNLSASRPQDRQFILSSKKLLLSDSGFYLCAWSKQVGSEQFFGPGTRLTVL.